This T cell receptor (beta chain) emerged from a study of blood T cell repertoires in COVID-19. This clone was found once. This CDR3 contains 16 residues. Trimming cost V 7 bases and J 0 bases; bases outside gene matches: 7. CDR1 and CDR2 (germline): SNHLY, FYNNEI. Produced via immunoSEQ multiplex PCR; TCRdb's table is partial and in-frame only. The top ten hold about 0.59% of the sample, which has 150,000 to 200,000 clones, 85% to 90% seen once. This receptor was taken from a man aged 50-59 years with acute or convalescent COVID-19. What was sequenced was peripheral blood. The chain recombines TRBV2 with TRBJ2-1, with TRBD1 matching over 9 bases. CDR3 protein: CASTQDRGSSYNEQFF. The CDR3 nucleotides are TGTGCCAGCACCCAAGACAGGGGGAGCTCCTACAATGAGCAGTTCTTC.